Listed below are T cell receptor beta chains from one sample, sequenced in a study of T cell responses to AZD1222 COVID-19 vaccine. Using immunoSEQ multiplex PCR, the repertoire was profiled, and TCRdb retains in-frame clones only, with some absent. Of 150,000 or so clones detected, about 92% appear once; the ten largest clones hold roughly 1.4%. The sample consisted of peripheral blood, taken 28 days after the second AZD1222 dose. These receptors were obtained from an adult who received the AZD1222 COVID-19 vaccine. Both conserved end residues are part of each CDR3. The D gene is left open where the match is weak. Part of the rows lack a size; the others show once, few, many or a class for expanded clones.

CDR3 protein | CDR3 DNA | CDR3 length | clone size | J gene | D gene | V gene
CASSYWPGGLNTEAFF | TGTGCCAGCAGTTACTGGCCAGGGGGCTTAAACACTGAAGCTTTCTTT | 16 | - | TRBJ1-1 | TRBD1 | TRBV6-5
CASSGTSGTPGF | TGTGCCAGCAGCGGGACTAGCGGGACCCCGGGTTTC | 12 | - | TRBJ2-7 | TRBD2 | TRBV7-9
CASSLGRDTDTQYF | TGTGCCAGCAGCTTAGGACGGGACACAGATACGCAGTATTTT | 14 | - | TRBJ2-3 | - | TRBV11-2
CASSPTGYGYTF | TGTGCCAGCAGCCCGACAGGGTATGGCTACACCTTC | 12 | - | TRBJ1-2 | TRBD1 | TRBV14
CASSPTSLSGELFF | TGTGCCAGCTCACCAACTTCGCTTAGCGGGGAGCTGTTTTTT | 14 | - | TRBJ2-2 | - | TRBV18
CATSSRLAESYEQYF | TGTGCCACCAGCAGCAGACTAGCGGAGTCCTACGAGCAGTACTTC | 15 | - | TRBJ2-7 | TRBD2 | TRBV15
CASSSINTGTQYF | TGTGCCAGCAGTTCTATTAATACAGGGACCCAGTACTTC | 13 | - | TRBJ2-5 | - | TRBV28
CASSFGTSGSYNEQFF | TGTGCCAGCAGTTTCGGGACTAGCGGGTCCTACAATGAGCAGTTCTTC | 16 | once | TRBJ2-1 | TRBD2 | TRBV28
CASSLVASGAYTDTQYF | TGTGCCAGCAGCTTAGTAGCTAGCGGAGCTTACACAGATACGCAGTATTTT | 17 | - | TRBJ2-3 | TRBD2 | TRBV7-6
CASSDVYEQYF | TGCGCCAGCAGTGATGTCTACGAGCAGTACTTC | 11 | - | TRBJ2-7 | - | TRBV10-1
CASSSKGRRTKGVSQFF | TGTGCCAGCAGCTCGAAGGGACGGCGGACTAAGGGGGTCTCTCAGTTCTTC | 17 | - | TRBJ2-1 | - | TRBV7-2
CASSFGHRENTEAFF | TGTGCCAGCAGTTTCGGACACCGGGAGAACACTGAAGCTTTCTTT | 15 | - | TRBJ1-1 | - | TRBV28
CASSPGVQGKNTEAFF | TGTGCCAGCAGTCCGGGAGTCCAGGGAAAGAACACTGAAGCTTTCTTT | 16 | once | TRBJ1-1 | - | TRBV6-2/TRBV6-3
CASSGTALEPQHF | TGTGCCAGCAGTGGGACAGCCCTGGAGCCCCAGCATTTT | 13 | - | TRBJ1-5 | TRBD1 | TRBV6-6
CASSFRSGGAWSYGYTF | TGTGCCAGCAGCTTTCGTTCAGGGGGCGCCTGGAGCTATGGCTACACCTTC | 17 | - | TRBJ1-2 | - | TRBV12-1
CASSSLRGPTEAFF | TGTGCCAGCAGTTCGCTCCGGGGGCCCACTGAAGCTTTCTTT | 14 | - | TRBJ1-1 | - | TRBV28
CASSLEASMGYYEQYF | TGTGCCAGCAGCTTAGAGGCTAGTATGGGCTACTACGAGCAGTACTTC | 16 | many | TRBJ2-7 | - | TRBV7-2
CASSPRSGATGELFF | TGTGCCAGCAGCCCCCGTAGCGGAGCCACCGGGGAGCTGTTTTTT | 15 | - | TRBJ2-2 | - | TRBV9
CASSPGTSGGARIQYF | TGCGCCAGCAGCCCCGGGACTAGCGGGGGGGCTCGCATTCAGTACTTC | 16 | once | TRBJ2-4 | TRBD2 | TRBV5-1
CASSLGFPETQYF | TGTGCCAGCAGCTTGGGTTTCCCCGAGACCCAGTACTTC | 13 | - | TRBJ2-5 | - | TRBV7-9
CASSTRASFLGDTQYF | TGTGCCAGCAGCACCCGGGCTTCTTTTCTAGGGGATACGCAGTATTTT | 16 | once | TRBJ2-3 | - | TRBV14
CASSRPSGRAIGELFF | TGTGCCAGTAGTAGGCCTAGCGGGAGGGCCATCGGGGAGCTGTTTTTT | 16 | - | TRBJ2-2 | TRBD2 | TRBV19
CASARGRSNQPQHF | TGTGCCAGCGCCAGGGGGCGCAGCAATCAGCCCCAGCATTTT | 14 | - | TRBJ1-5 | TRBD1 | TRBV7-2
CASSSGVRPQHF | TGTGCCAGTAGTAGTGGTGTGAGGCCCCAGCATTTT | 12 | - | TRBJ1-5 | - | TRBV19
CASRRGRLEHLNTEAFF | TGTGCCAGTCGGCGGGGTCGTTTGGAACACCTGAACACTGAAGCTTTCTTT | 17 | - | TRBJ1-1 | - | TRBV21-1
CASTRGARNTEAFF | TGTGCCAGCACCCGAGGGGCCCGGAACACTGAAGCTTTCTTT | 14 | - | TRBJ1-1 | - | TRBV9
CASSDLGGLAGVEQFF | TGTGCCAGCAGCGATTTAGGGGGACTAGCGGGAGTTGAGCAGTTCTTC | 16 | - | TRBJ2-1 | TRBD2 | TRBV7-8
CASSPGGVAQETQYF | TGTGCCAGCAGCCCCGGCGGGGTAGCACAAGAGACCCAGTACTTC | 15 | once | TRBJ2-5 | - | TRBV7-6
CSVSSGNTIYF | TGCAGCGTTAGCTCTGGAAACACCATATATTTT | 11 | - | TRBJ1-3 | - | TRBV29-1